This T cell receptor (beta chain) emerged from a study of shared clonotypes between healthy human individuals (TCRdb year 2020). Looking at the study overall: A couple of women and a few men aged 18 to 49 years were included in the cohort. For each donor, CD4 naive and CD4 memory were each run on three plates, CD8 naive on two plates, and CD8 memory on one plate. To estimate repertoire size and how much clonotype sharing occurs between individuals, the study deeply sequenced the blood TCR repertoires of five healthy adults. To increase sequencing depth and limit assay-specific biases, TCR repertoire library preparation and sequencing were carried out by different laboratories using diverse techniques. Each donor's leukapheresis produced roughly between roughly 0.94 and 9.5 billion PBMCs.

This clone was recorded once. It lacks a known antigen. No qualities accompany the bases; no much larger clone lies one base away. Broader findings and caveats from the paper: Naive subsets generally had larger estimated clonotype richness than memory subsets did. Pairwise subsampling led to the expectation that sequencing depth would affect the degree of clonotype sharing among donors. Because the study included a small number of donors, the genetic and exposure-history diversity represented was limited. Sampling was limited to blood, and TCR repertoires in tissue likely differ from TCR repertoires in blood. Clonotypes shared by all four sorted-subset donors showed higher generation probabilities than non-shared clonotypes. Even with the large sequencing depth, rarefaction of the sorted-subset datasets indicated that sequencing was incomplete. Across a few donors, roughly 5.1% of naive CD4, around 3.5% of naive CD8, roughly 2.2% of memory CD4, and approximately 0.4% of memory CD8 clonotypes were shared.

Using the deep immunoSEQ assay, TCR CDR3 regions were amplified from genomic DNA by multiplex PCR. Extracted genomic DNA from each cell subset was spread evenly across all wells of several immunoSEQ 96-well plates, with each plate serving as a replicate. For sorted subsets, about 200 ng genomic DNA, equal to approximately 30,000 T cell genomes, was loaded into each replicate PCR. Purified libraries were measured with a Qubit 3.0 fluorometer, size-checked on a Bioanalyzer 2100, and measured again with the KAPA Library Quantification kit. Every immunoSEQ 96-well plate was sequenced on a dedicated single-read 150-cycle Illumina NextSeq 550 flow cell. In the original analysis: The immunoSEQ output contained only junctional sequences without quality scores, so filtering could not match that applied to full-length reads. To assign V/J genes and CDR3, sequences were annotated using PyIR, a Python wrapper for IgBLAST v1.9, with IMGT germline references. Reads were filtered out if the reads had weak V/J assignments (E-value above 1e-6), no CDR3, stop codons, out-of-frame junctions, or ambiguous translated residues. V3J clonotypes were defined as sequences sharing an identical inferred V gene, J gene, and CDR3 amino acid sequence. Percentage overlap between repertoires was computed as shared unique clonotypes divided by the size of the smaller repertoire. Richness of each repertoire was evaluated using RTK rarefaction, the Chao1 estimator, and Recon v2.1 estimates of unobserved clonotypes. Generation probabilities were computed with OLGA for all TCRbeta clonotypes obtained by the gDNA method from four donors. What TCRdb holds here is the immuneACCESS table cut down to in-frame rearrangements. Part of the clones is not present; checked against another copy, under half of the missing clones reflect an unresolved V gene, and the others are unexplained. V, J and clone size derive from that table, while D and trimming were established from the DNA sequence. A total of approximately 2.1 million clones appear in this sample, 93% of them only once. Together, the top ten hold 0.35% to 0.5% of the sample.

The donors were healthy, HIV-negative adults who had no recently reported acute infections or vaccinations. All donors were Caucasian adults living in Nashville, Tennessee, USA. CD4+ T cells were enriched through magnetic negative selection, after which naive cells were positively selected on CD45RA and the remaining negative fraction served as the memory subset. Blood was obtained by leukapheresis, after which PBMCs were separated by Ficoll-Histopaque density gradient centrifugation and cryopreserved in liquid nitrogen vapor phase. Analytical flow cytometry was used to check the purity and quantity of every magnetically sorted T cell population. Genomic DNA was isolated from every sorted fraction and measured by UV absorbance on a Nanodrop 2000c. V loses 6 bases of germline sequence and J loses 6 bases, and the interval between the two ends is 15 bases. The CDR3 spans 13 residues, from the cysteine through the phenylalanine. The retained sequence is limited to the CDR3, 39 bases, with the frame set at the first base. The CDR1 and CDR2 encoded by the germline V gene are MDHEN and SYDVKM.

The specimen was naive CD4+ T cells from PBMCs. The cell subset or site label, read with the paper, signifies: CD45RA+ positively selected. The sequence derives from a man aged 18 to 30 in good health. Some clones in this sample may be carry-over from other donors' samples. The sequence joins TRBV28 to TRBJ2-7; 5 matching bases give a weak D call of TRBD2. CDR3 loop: CASRQTGKGEQYF. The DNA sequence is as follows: TGTGCCAGCAGGCAGACGGGGAAGGGCGAGCAGTACTTC.